This T cell receptor (beta chain) was sequenced for a study of cytomegalovirus exposure and HLA in healthy donors. For this clone: Its matching antigen is unknown.

Points from the study as a whole: Later on, an analysis showed TCR association rates differing by HLA locus, with DRB1 the most and HLA-C the fewest. Rare TCR sequences predominated, though certain public TCRs were found in many donors. The classifier, whose performance was assessed in both the original and validation cohorts, reportedly diagnosed cytomegalovirus status with high specificity and sensitivity.

Donors counted as nominally healthy when sampled, yet unrecorded immune exposures were likely. The CDR3 totals 15 residues. V was pared by 7 bases and J by 0 bases, with 13 bases between. CDR1 is GTSNPN, CDR2 SVGIG, per germline (reference sequence). PCR involved 60 Vbeta and 13 Jbeta primers. The protocol was immunoSEQ multiplex PCR, while the TCRdb copy is restricted to in-frame clones and leaves out a portion. The sample includes 150,000 to 200,000 clones, around three quarters seen only once; the top ten take less than 2.5%. The sequenced material came from PBMCs. The V and J genes are TRBV30 and TRBJ1-6; no clear D. The source is a man in his forties or fifties in good health and CMV-seropositive. CDR3 loop: CASRESYSYNSPLHF. CDR3 sequence (DNA): TGTGCCTCCCGGGAGTCTTACTCCTATAATTCACCCCTCCACTTT.